The rows below give T cell receptor beta chains drawn from one sample of a study of cytomegalovirus exposure and HLA in healthy donors. Measured with immunoSEQ multiplex PCR; TCRdb has only the in-frame clones, and not every one. In the table there are around 150,000 clones, under 85% of which are singletons. Sequencing was done on a sample of PBMCs. These TCRs come from a man aged 50-59 years in good health and CMV-seropositive. Each CDR3 is given with its conserved first and last residue. Each record gives: V gene, CDR3 length, clone size, D gene, J gene, CDR3 protein, CDR3 DNA. The D gene is left open where the match is weak. Some rows have no size entry. The others give once, few or many, or a class for an expanded clone.

>TRBV25-1|17|-|TRBD2|TRBJ2-5
CASSVLAGGRLGETQYF
TGTGCCAGCAGCGTGCTAGCGGGAGGGCGACTTGGGGAGACCCAGTACTTC
>TRBV7-8|15|few|TRBD2|TRBJ2-7
CASSSLAVSSYEQYF
TGTGCCAGCAGCTCCCTAGCGGTTAGCTCCTACGAGCAGTACTTC
>TRBV2|11|-|-|TRBJ2-7
CASTSLSEQYF
TGTGCCAGCACCTCCCTTTCCGAGCAGTACTTC
>TRBV18|13|-|TRBD1|TRBJ2-7
CASSKDRAYEQYF
TGTGCCAGCTCAAAGGACAGGGCCTACGAGCAGTACTTC
>TRBV19|18|-|TRBD2|TRBJ2-6
CASSTLSGRGTGANVLTF
TGTGCCAGTAGTACCCTAAGCGGGAGAGGGACTGGGGCCAACGTCCTGACTTTC
>TRBV6-1|13|-|-|TRBJ1-1
CASREGNSQRAFF
TGTGCCAGCAGGGAAGGTAACAGTCAAAGGGCTTTCTTT
>TRBV4-3|15|once|TRBD1|TRBJ1-1
CASSQDEGASTEAFF
TGCGCCAGCAGCCAAGATGAGGGGGCCTCCACTGAAGCTTTCTTT
>TRBV2|16|-|TRBD1|TRBJ1-1
CASRRKGTGGFTEAFF
TGTGCCAGCCGTCGGAAAGGGACAGGGGGTTTCACTGAAGCTTTCTTT
>TRBV6-6|16|-|TRBD2|TRBJ2-1
CASSYPLAGEGNEQFF
TGTGCCAGCAGTTACCCTCTAGCGGGGGAGGGGAATGAGCAGTTCTTC
>TRBV27|15|-|TRBD2|TRBJ2-7
CASSLMAGGSYEQYF
TGTGCCAGCAGTTTAATGGCGGGAGGATCCTACGAGCAGTACTTC
>TRBV29-1|15|-|TRBD2|TRBJ2-1
CSVEGGRSPYNEQFF
TGCAGCGTTGAAGGCGGGAGGTCCCCCTACAATGAGCAGTTCTTC
>TRBV9|15|-|-|TRBJ1-4
CASSSAGGTNEKLFF
TGTGCCAGCAGCTCAGCCGGGGGGACTAATGAAAAACTGTTTTTT
>TRBV5-8|14|-|TRBD2|TRBJ2-7
CASNLPGGRDEQYF
TGTGCCAGCAACCTCCCGGGGGGAAGGGACGAGCAGTACTTC
>TRBV5-1|13|-|-|TRBJ1-1
CASSIDGDTEAFF
TGCGCCAGCAGTATAGACGGGGACACTGAAGCTTTCTTT
>TRBV5-1|16|-|-|TRBJ1-1
CASSLWGQTPNTEAFF
TGCGCCAGCAGCTTGTGGGGGCAGACACCGAACACTGAAGCCTTCTTT
>TRBV2|16|-|-|TRBJ1-2
CASSLYYITGNYGYTF
TGTGCCAGCAGTCTCTACTACATTACAGGGAACTATGGCTACACCTTC
>TRBV5-5|15|-|-|TRBJ1-3
CASSLSGYSGNTIYF
TGTGCCAGCAGCTTGTCAGGGTACTCGGGAAACACCATATATTTT
>TRBV6-5|14|-|TRBD1|TRBJ1-1
CASRLGQGYTEAFF
TGTGCCAGCAGATTGGGACAGGGATACACTGAAGCTTTCTTT
>TRBV29-1|14|-|TRBD2|TRBJ2-1
CSARPAGGPNEQFF
TGCAGCGCCCGCCCAGCGGGAGGACCGAATGAGCAGTTCTTC
>TRBV13|15|-|-|TRBJ1-1
CASSLNGGRNTEAFF
TGTGCCAGCAGCTTAAACGGGGGTCGTAACACTGAAGCTTTCTTT
>TRBV7-9|16|once|TRBD2|TRBJ2-7
CASSLGLAGSAYEQYF
TGTGCCAGCAGCCTGGGACTAGCGGGATCTGCCTACGAGCAGTACTTC
>TRBV29-1|13|-|-|TRBJ1-1
CSVGEGRRHEAFF
TGCAGCGTAGGAGAGGGCAGGAGGCATGAAGCTTTCTTT
>TRBV9|13|-|-|TRBJ2-5
CASSVEGRETQYF
TGTGCCAGCAGCGTAGAGGGGCGAGAGACCCAGTACTTC
>TRBV2|11|-|-|TRBJ2-3
CASLLADTQYF
TGTGCCAGCCTCCTAGCCGATACGCAGTATTTT